This section outlines one T cell receptor (beta chain) sequence together with its context. This sample stems from a study of blood T cell repertoires in COVID-19. Overall study context: COVID-19 samples, acute and convalescent, were from the United States, Italy and Spain. Sample material is recorded as cDNA or gDNA derived from T cells, B-cell-depleted T cells, or PBMCs.

CDR3 length: 13 residues. Germline V CDR1 and CDR2: SGHRS, YFSETQ. With V trimmed by 2 bases and J by 3 bases, 1 base remained unmatched. Original data processing: Nucleated cell counts were estimated from reference gene primer amplification. The repertoire was sequenced with immunoSEQ multiplex PCR; TCRdb's copy has only in-frame clones and lacks some. D and trimming were read from the DNA, whereas the V and J calls and clone size are those reported in that table. The sample lists roughly 57,000 clones; 73% were seen once. The clonotype originates from a woman aged 65 to 85 with acute or convalescent COVID-19. Source material: peripheral blood. V and J are TRBV5-1 and TRBJ1-2; 7 bases align to TRBD1. The CDR3 nucleotides are TGCGCCAGCAGCTTCCAGGGGGACTATGGCTACACCTTC. This translates into CASSFQGDYGYTF.